Listed below are T cell receptor beta chains from one sample, sequenced in a study of T-cell memory formation after mild COVID-19. In TCRdb, the 5' RACE reads were re-called with MiXCR into one record per CDR3 protein. The sample yields 250,000 to 350,000 distinct CDR3 sequences, 15% to 20% seen once. Sequenced sample: PBMCs or a T cell subset sorted from them (not recorded which). Source of these receptors: a man between 18 and 29 years old who had mild COVID-19 (a few samples of this study predate the infection). Cell type and time point are not known. Both conserved end residues are trimmed from each CDR3.

V gene	J gene	CDR3 protein
TRBV5-1	TRBJ2-6	ASSQGGTGANVLT
TRBV7-6	TRBJ1-2	ASWGVGYGYT
TRBV11-2	TRBJ2-7	ASRGLTHSYEQY
TRBV20-1	TRBJ1-2	SAPAGTSYGYT
TRBV4-2	TRBJ1-1	ASSQDPQGRGSEAF
TRBV4-2	TRBJ1-4	ASSQDSGEKLF
TRBV28	TRBJ2-5	ATMGGAAKETQY
TRBV28	TRBJ1-3	ASSSGPLGNTIY
TRBV6-1	TRBJ1-2	ASSNPGGVYGYT
TRBV6-6	TRBJ2-7	ASNGGRGLHEQY
TRBV11-2	TRBJ2-3	ASSIRTSMQY
TRBV5-1	TRBJ2-7	ASSSTSGSYEQY
TRBV11-2	TRBJ2-3	ASSFTGGLDTQY
TRBV6-5	TRBJ1-2	ASSPGGFYGYT
TRBV6-2/TRBV6-3	TRBJ2-1	ASSPRTHVSYNEQF
TRBV5-1	TRBJ1-6	ASSSDSSMSSNSPLH
TRBV5-1	TRBJ2-2	ASSLLLINPRELF
TRBV5-4	TRBJ2-5	ASSLTQSTETQY
TRBV5-1	TRBJ1-2	ASSFSRDSLSYT
TRBV12-3/TRBV12-4	TRBJ1-5	ASSFGQGARQPQH
TRBV2	TRBJ2-1	ASSSDRDPYNEQF
TRBV6-5	TRBJ2-3	ATRWPGTDTQY
TRBV5-1	TRBJ2-1	ASSIGTGTRYNEQF
TRBV4-3	TRBJ1-6	ASSQDRASPLH
TRBV9	TRBJ2-1	ASSVPGPPSQGEQF
TRBV4-2	TRBJ1-5	ASSQRTGDWNQPQH
TRBV5-1	TRBJ2-2	ASSLGGDGGELF
TRBV6-1	TRBJ1-5	ASRGLGLMVNQPQH
TRBV6-1	TRBJ1-2	ASSETGFYGYT
TRBV2	TRBJ2-5	ASSPQGFSVETQY
TRBV6-2/TRBV6-3	TRBJ2-3	ASTRTTSPTDTQY
TRBV2	TRBJ2-3	ASSYGRTSSSTDTQY
TRBV7-2	TRBJ2-3	ASSPGLGPDTQY
TRBV5-1	TRBJ1-2	ASSSGQIYGYT
TRBV6-6	TRBJ2-3	ASWSPDTQY
TRBV7-3	TRBJ2-6	ASSLRQGAGANVLT